Shown below are 20 T cell receptor beta chains from a single sample sequenced in a study of blood T cells in healthy people across ages. Combining a sample-barcoded 5' primer with a J-beta primer mix, a second PCR ran for roughly 7 to 11 cycles. In TCRdb, the 5' RACE reads were re-called with MiXCR into one record per CDR3 protein. The sample gives around 990,000 distinct CDR3 sequences, 35% to 40% of which show up once; over 10% is in the top ten. Sequencing was performed on blood. These receptors were obtained from a man between 18 and 35 years old in good health.

This clonotype was recorded at least ten times. The gene calls are TRBV4-3 and TRBJ1-2; no definite D call. There are 14 residues in the CDR3. CDR1 and CDR2 (germline): LGHNA, YSLEER. The germline V and J ends were trimmed by 0 bases and 7 bases, with 12 bases remaining between them. CDR3 sequence reads: CASSQDNGGSGYTF. The CDR3 region has the DNA TGCGCCAGCAGCCAAGATAACGGAGGGTCTGGCTACACCTTC.

This sequence joins TRBV7-2 and TRBJ2-2, with D perhaps TRBD1 (7 bases). The CDR3 spans 15 residues. V lost 1 base and J 10 bases, leaving 16 bases between the germline ends. CDR1 is SGHTA and CDR2 is FQGNSA in the germline V gene. In DNA, the CDR3 is TGTGCCAGCAGCTTAGACATCAGGGGGGCTGCGGAGCTGTTTTTT. It is translated as CASSLDIRGAAELFF.

This chain connects TRBV20-1 to TRBJ1-6, with TRBD1 as a possible D gene (5 bases). Germline assignment: CDR1 DFQATT and CDR2 SNEGSKA (reference sequence). The CDR3 is made up of 14 amino acids. The chain's CDR3 is CSARKATANSPLHF. As DNA, the CDR3 is TGCAGCGCGAGGAAAGCGACAGCAAATTCACCCCTCCACTTT.

The V gene is TRBV5-1, the J gene TRBJ1-4; D unresolved. Between the trimmed V and J ends, which lost 0 bases and 4 bases, there was a span of 7 bases. The CDR3 sequence is 14 residues long. The germline V gene encodes CDR1 SGHRS and CDR2 YFSETQ. CDR3 protein: CASSLDYGNEKLFF. The DNA for the CDR3 is TGCGCCAGCAGCTTGGACTACGGTAATGAAAAACTGTTTTTT.

In its sample, this clonotype was seen a few times. V is TRBV20-1 and J is TRBJ2-3; D may be TRBD2 (6 bases). Germline-derived CDR1 and CDR2 are DFQATT and SNEGSKA (reference sequence). The CDR3 is made up of 15 amino acids. V gave up 0 bases and J gave up 0 bases, with 10 bases separating them. The CDR3 protein is CSARDLGGSTDTQYF. The CDR3 coding sequence is TGCAGTGCTAGAGATCTGGGGGGTAGCACAGATACGCAGTATTTT.

In this sample, this clonotype turned up a few times. CDR3 DNA sequence: TGTGCCAGCAGTTCCCCACGGACCGGGGGGCAGGGTTGGTCCGCAGATACGCAGTATTTT. This gives the protein CASSSPRTGGQGWSADTQYF. The chain uses TRBV27 and TRBJ2-3; D perhaps matches TRBD2 (7 bases). The length of the CDR3 is 20 residues. Germline values: CDR1 MNHEY, CDR2 SMNVEV (reference sequence). The V gene lost 4 bases and the J gene lost 4 bases, with 30 bases spanning the gap.

The chain carries TRBV20-1 and TRBJ1-1, with 10 positions matching TRBD1. The CDR3 covers 15 residues. Germline V gene sequence: CDR1 DFQATT, CDR2 SNEGSKA (reference sequence). V shed 4 bases and J 1 base; nucleotides not matched to a gene: 6. The CDR3 is CSAKTGGPRNTEAFF. The CDR3 DNA is TGCAGTGCTAAGACAGGGGGCCCAAGGAACACTGAAGCTTTCTTT.

The CDR3 DNA reads as TGTGCCAGCAGTTACCCTCGGGGCTTCGCGAACACTGAAGCTTTCTTT. Translating it yields CASSYPRGFANTEAFF. The chain joins TRBV6-2 or TRBV6-3 to TRBJ1-1, with a possible D match to TRBD1 (5 bases). V was pared by 2 bases and J by 1 base, with 14 bases between. Germline V gene sequence: CDR1 MNHEY, CDR2 SVGEGT. CDR3 length: 16 residues.

This clonotype was detected a few times. CDR3 loop: CSVGTEVRYGYTF. CDR3 coding DNA: TGCAGCGTTGGGACAGAAGTTCGGTATGGCTACACCTTC. The chain recombines TRBV29-1 with TRBJ1-2; D is perhaps TRBD1 (6 bases). The V gene's germline CDR1 is SQVTM and CDR2 ANQGSEA. The CDR3 runs to 13 residues. V lost 4 bases, J lost 5 bases, and 14 bases lay in between.

The CDR3 bases are TGTGCCAGCAGGACTAGCACCTTTATAGGGGATACGCAGTATTTT. Its protein product is CASRTSTFIGDTQYF. The chain employs TRBV2 and TRBJ2-3; 7 bases match TRBD2. Germline lookup yields CDR1 SNHLY and CDR2 FYNNEI. The ends lost 6 bases at V and 6 bases at J; junction bases unmatched: 12. This CDR3 is built from 15 residues.

CDR3 in DNA: TGTGCCAGCAAGGCGGCAGGGGTGAATCAGCCCCAGCATTTT. Translated: CASKAAGVNQPQHF. This chain joins TRBV12-3 or TRBV12-4 and TRBJ1-5; tentative D call: TRBD1 (6 bases). The V end was cut by 7 bases, the J end by 4 bases, with 14 bases between. The CDR3 loop spans 14 amino acids.

As concerns this clonotype: This may stem from a read error, because a much larger clone lies one nucleotide away. CDR3 bases: TGCGCCAGCAGCGGCCAAACCTGCGAGCAGTACTTC. Encoded protein: CASSGQTCEQYF. This sequence joins TRBV5-1 and TRBJ2-5, with unresolved D. The end of the DNA is better explained by TRBJ2-7, so the J call may be wrong. Germline-derived CDR1 and CDR2 are SGHRS and YFSETQ. The CDR3 totals 12 residues.

This clonotype was detected only a few times. The V call is TRBV5-1, the J call TRBJ1-2, with D possibly TRBD1 on 5 matching bases. The ends were cut back, 1 base at V and 6 bases at J, with 10 bases in the middle. Germline V CDR1 and CDR2: SGHRS, YFSETQ. The CDR3 length is 13 residues. The CDR3 loop reads CASSLLGDDGYTF. CDR3 bases: TGCGCCAGCAGCTTGCTAGGGGATGATGGCTACACCTTC.

V usage is TRBV27 and J usage is TRBJ2-3; 9 bases match TRBD1. V gave up 9 bases and J gave up 4 bases; unmatched junction bases: 8. The V gene's germline CDR1 is MNHEY and CDR2 SMNVEV (reference sequence). The CDR3 is 14 amino acids. The CDR3: CASGADRGADTQYF. The CDR3 DNA follows: TGTGCCAGTGGGGCGGACAGGGGAGCAGATACGCAGTATTTT.

This clonotype has more than one count but fewer than ten. The rearrangement links TRBV9 to TRBJ2-6; no clear D. Trimming stripped 5 bases from V and 0 bases from J, with 12 bases between. There are 16 residues in the CDR3. Germline loops: CDR1 SGDLS, CDR2 YYNGEE. As DNA, the CDR3 is TGTGCCAGCAGGTATGGAACCAACTCTGGGGCCAACGTCCTGACTTTC. Its translation: CASRYGTNSGANVLTF. The full variable domain, in which reference TRBV9 and TRBJ2-6 provide the parts outside the CDR3, is DSGVTQTPKHLITATGQRVTLRCSPRSGDLSVYWYQQSLDQGLQFLIQYYNGEERAKGNILERFSAQQFPDLHSELNLSSLELGDSALYFCASRYGTNSGANVLTFGAGSRLTVL.

This clonotype was counted a few times. J is TRBJ2-2 and V is TRBV4-2, with D tentatively TRBD2 (6 bases). This CDR3 is built from 14 residues. V was clipped by 4 bases and J by 2 bases, with 8 bases between them. Germline lookup yields CDR1 LGHNA and CDR2 YNFKEQ. CDR3 amino acids: CASSPTRNTGELFF. The CDR3 DNA is TGTGCCAGCAGCCCGACTAGAAACACCGGGGAGCTGTTTTTT.

This chain joins TRBV7-9 and TRBJ1-2, with D possibly TRBD1 on 5 matching bases. V dropped 5 bases and J dropped 4 bases, with 11 bases sitting between them. CDR1 SEHNR and CDR2 FQNEAQ come from the germline V gene (reference sequence). CDR3 size: 13 residues. In DNA, the CDR3 is TGTGCCAGCAGCCTGGGACTTACCTATGGCTACACCTTC. Translated, it gives CASSLGLTYGYTF.

Of note for this clonotype: Given a much more abundant clone one base away, this may be a read error. This chain links TRBV7-4 with TRBJ2-5, with 7 bases identical to TRBD2. Germline V gives CDR1 SGHVT, CDR2 SQSDAQ. The length of the CDR3 is 13 residues. V dropped 5 bases and J dropped 11; count of bases not matched to a gene: 11. The CDR3 coding sequence is TGTGCCAGCAGCGTAGAGACTAGCAATGAGCAGTACTTC. It encodes CASSVETSNEQYF.

On this clonotype itself: A much larger clonotype is one base distant, so this may be a read error. This CDR3 is CSVERQSRREQYF. As DNA, the CDR3 is TGCAGCGTTGAGCGGCAGAGCCGACGTGAGCAGTACTTC. This chain uses TRBV29-1 with TRBJ2-7; D not certain. The CDR3 covers 13 residues. Trimming took off 3 bases at V and 7 bases at J, with 16 bases between the two ends. Germline CDR1 SQVTM, CDR2 ANQGSEA.

Note on this clonotype: A read error is possible here, since a much larger clone lies one base away. The chain employs TRBV20-1 and TRBJ2-1; D is ambiguous. CDR3 length: 12 amino acids. CDR1 is DFQATT, CDR2 SNEGSKA, per germline (reference sequence). With 4 bases removed from V and 9 bases from J, the gap between germline ends came to 13 bases. CDR3 residues: CSANPGATEQFF. The CDR3 nucleotides read TGCAGTGCTAATCCCGGTGCGACTGAGCAGTTCTTC.